This TCR beta chain is drawn from a study of cytomegalovirus exposure and HLA in healthy donors. Whole-study context: Early release data held roughly 90 million unique TCRs from HLA-typed donors.

The study's findings and limits: Only CMV serostatus was available as immune exposure information. Follow-up analysis later connected one missense variant in DCLRE1C with trimming of TCR beta V- and J-genes.

At collection, donors were nominally healthy, but unrecorded immune exposures were probable. On this clone itself: Antigen unknown.

The PCR contained 60 Vbeta and 13 Jbeta primers. TCRdb keeps only in-frame clones here, not all; method: immunoSEQ multiplex PCR. The table includes 100,000 to 150,000 clones, around 82% detected once. The clonotype comes from a man aged 30 to 45 in good health and CMV-seropositive. Sequencing was performed on PBMCs.

The CDR3 bases are TGTGCCAGCAGCGGACAGATAGCAACTAATGAAAAACTGTTTTTT. Translated, it gives CASSGQIATNEKLFF. This chain uses TRBV25-1 with TRBJ1-4; D may be TRBD1 (6 bases). Germline lookup yields CDR1 MGHDK and CDR2 SYGVNS. V lost 6 bases to trimming and J lost 0 bases, with 11 bases between them. CDR3 length equals 15 residues.